This T cell receptor gamma chain was sequenced during a study of gamma-delta chains in newborns, infants, children. The overall study: Polyclonal expansion of innate γδ T cells after birth follows microbial exposure.

The ends lost 3 bases at V and 4 bases at J; junction bases unmatched: 3. CDR1 GITISATS and CDR2 ISYDGTV come from the germline V gene (reference sequence). The CDR3 contains 16 residues. This clone came up a few times. TCRdb re-analyzed the reads via CATT. The data hold around 960 gamma-chain clones, with around 42% observed a single time. V and J are TRGV9 and TRGJP. Matching the DNA to germline supplied the J gene, which TCRdb does not give. Sequencing was done on a sample of blood. The sequence came from a child who was a newborn, infant or young child, either healthy, febrile or measles-vaccinated (not recorded which). Here the CDR3 DNA reads TGTGCCTTGTGGGAGTTCCAAGAGTTGGGCAAAAAAATCAAGGTATTT. Its protein product is CALWEFQELGKKIKVF.